These 32 T cell receptor beta chains originate from one sample sequenced in a study of Graves' ophthalmopathy and Graves' hyperthyroidism. As the template, RNA transcripts were used to amplify TCR beta CDR3 regions. HTBI primers were used in a first-round RT-PCR, which preceded a second-round multiplex PCR. A single record per CDR3 protein comes from TCRdb applying MiXCR to the multiplex PCR reads. The repertoire includes over a million distinct CDR3 sequences, around a third of them detected once, and around 10% sits in the top ten. Sample: peripheral blood or thyroid tissue (not recorded which). The origin of the receptors is an adult man with Graves' hyperthyroidism.

This clonotype was detected only a few times. V and J are TRBV5-5 and TRBJ2-2; D may be TRBD1 or TRBD2 (6 bases each). Trimming stripped 5 bases from V and 2 bases from J, with 13 bases between. The CDR3 is 15 amino acids. Germline V gives CDR1 SGHKS, CDR2 YYEKEE (reference sequence). CDR3 protein: CASRLGGSNTGELFF. CDR3 nucleotide sequence: TGTGCCAGCAGGCTGGGGGGCTCTAACACCGGGGAGCTGTTTTTT.

This clonotype was seen many times. CDR3 nucleotide sequence: TGTGCCAGCAGCGGTACAAGGGAGACCCAGTACTTC. Protein sequence: CASSGTRETQYF. V and J are TRBV7-9 and TRBJ2-5; D unclear. Germline V CDR1 and CDR2: SEHNR, FQNEAQ (reference sequence). V gave up 5 bases and J gave up 5 bases, with 9 bases separating them. The CDR3 has 12 residues.

Ten or more counts support this clonotype. The chain uses TRBV5-1 and TRBJ2-7; D not certain. CDR1 SGHRS and CDR2 YFSETQ come from the germline V gene. The length of the CDR3 is 13 residues. The V gene lost 5 bases and the J gene lost 6 bases, with 15 bases spanning the gap. DNA for the CDR3: TGCGCCAGCAGACGTGCGTCAGGTGGCGAGCAGTACTTC. Translated, it gives CASRRASGGEQYF.

This clonotype was observed a handful of times. The chain carries TRBV2 and TRBJ1-5; D may be TRBD1 (6 bases). The CDR3 extends over 14 amino acids. Germline V CDR1 and CDR2: SNHLY, FYNNEI. Trimming removed 6 bases at V and 7 bases at J, with 16 bases between. The DNA for the CDR3 is TGTGCCAGCAGCGACGGGGGGGGCGGACAGCCCCAGCATTTT. Protein product: CASSDGGGGQPQHF.

The V and J genes are TRBV10-2 and TRBJ1-1, with 8 nucleotides matching TRBD1. The trim removed 2 bases at V and 6 bases at J, leaving 8 bases unmatched. The CDR3 is 15 residues long. Per germline, CDR1 WSHSY and CDR2 SAAADI. CDR3 sequence: CASSEPDRDHSEAFF. The DNA of the CDR3 is TGCGCCAGCAGTGAGCCGGACAGGGATCATTCTGAAGCTTTCTTT.

There are many counts of this clonotype. At one end, the junction sequence differs from germline, possibly due to a read error. The chain carries TRBV7-2 and TRBJ2-5, with D tentatively TRBD1 or TRBD2 (6 bases each). CDR3 size: 14 residues. Germline CDR1 reads SGHTA; CDR2 reads FQGNSA. This chain's CDR3 is CASTLGGLRETQYF. The CDR3 nucleotides read TGTGCCAGCACCTTAGGGGGGTTAAGAGAGACCCAGTACTTC.

Regarding this clonotype: A much larger clone is a single base away; this may be a read error. The CDR3 is CASIVGSGPYEQYF. CDR3 nucleotide sequence: TGTGCCAGCATCGTAGGCAGCGGACCCTACGAGCAGTACTTC. The chain combines TRBV2 with TRBJ2-7, with D possibly matching TRBD2 (5 bases). Looked up from germline, CDR1 is SNHLY and CDR2 is FYNNEI. V lost 7 bases, J lost 2 bases, and 15 bases lay in between. CDR3 size: 14 residues.

This clonotype was detected many times. V usage is TRBV9 and J usage is TRBJ1-6, with D possibly TRBD1 on 5 matching bases. Germline V gives CDR1 SGDLS, CDR2 YYNGEE. The CDR3 extends over 13 amino acids. The V gene lost 0 bases and the J gene lost 14 bases, with 12 bases spanning the gap. The chain's CDR3 is CASSVGDGSALHF. In DNA, the CDR3 is TGTGCCAGCAGCGTAGGGGACGGGAGCGCCCTCCACTTT.

This clonotype was counted ten times or more. The chain couples TRBV5-1 to TRBJ1-1; a possible D gene is TRBD1 (6 bases). Per germline, CDR1 SGHRS and CDR2 YFSETQ. The ends were cut back, 0 bases at V and 1 base at J, with 10 bases in the middle. CDR3 size: 15 residues. The CDR3: CASSLVRTANTEAFF. In DNA form, the CDR3 reads TGCGCCAGCAGCTTGGTGCGGACAGCGAACACTGAAGCTTTCTTT. The complete variable domain, with remaining parts taken from reference TRBV5-1 and TRBJ1-1, reads KAGVTQTPRYLIKTRGQQVTLSCSPISGHRSVSWYQQTPGQGLQFLFEYFSETQRNKGNFPGRFSGRQFSNSRSEMNVSTLELGDSALYLCASSLVRTANTEAFFGQGTRLTVV.

This clonotype was detected only a few times. The J gene is TRBJ1-1, the V gene TRBV6-5; D gene uncertain. V was pared by 0 bases and J by 8 bases, with 13 bases between. The length of the CDR3 is 14 residues. Germline loops: CDR1 MNHEY, CDR2 SVGAGI. The CDR3 protein is CASSYSRGNYEAFF. DNA of the CDR3: TGTGCCAGCAGTTACTCTAGAGGGAATTACGAAGCTTTCTTT.

The chain joins TRBV7-2 to TRBJ2-2, with D maybe TRBD1 (6 bases). Trimming stripped 2 bases from V and 9 bases from J, with 22 bases between. The CDR3 length is 17 residues. CDR1 and CDR2 from the germline V gene are SGHTA and FQGNSA. The CDR3 bases are TGTGCCAGCAGCTTATCCCCCACAGGGATGATTCTACGGGAGCTGTTTTTT. Protein: CASSLSPTGMILRELFF. Filled out from reference TRBV7-2 and TRBJ2-2, the complete variable domain reads GAGVSQSPSNKVTEKGKDVELRCDPISGHTALYWYRQSLGQGLEFLIYFQGNSAPDKSGLPSDRFSAERTGGSVSTLTIQRTQQEDSAVYLCASSLSPTGMILRELFFGEGSRLTVL.

At least ten counts were recorded for this clonotype. The rearrangement joins TRBV29-1 to TRBJ1-2; D ambiguous. The V gene's germline CDR1 is SQVTM and CDR2 ANQGSEA. CDR3 length: 13 amino acids. Deletions cut 5 bases from V and 5 bases from J, with 15 bases between. CDR3 region: CSVRVGVGYGYTF. The CDR3, as DNA: TGCAGCGTTCGGGTAGGAGTTGGATATGGCTACACCTTC.

This clonotype came up once. The chain carries TRBV5-1 and TRBJ1-1; D possibly corresponds to TRBD1 (6 bases). Looked up from germline, CDR1 is SGHRS and CDR2 is YFSETQ. The CDR3 has 13 residues. V was cut by 7 bases and J by 1 base, with 11 bases left in between. CDR3: CASGVQGNTEAFF. In nucleotides, the CDR3 is TGCGCCAGCGGAGTACAGGGGAACACTGAAGCTTTCTTT.

This clonotype was seen ten or more times. V and J are TRBV7-6 and TRBJ2-7; D is ambiguous. V dropped 1 base and J dropped 6 bases, with 10 bases sitting between them. From germline, CDR1 is SGHVS and CDR2 FNYEAQ. The CDR3 has 13 residues. The CDR3 here is CASSLGVKSEQYF. For the CDR3, the DNA is TGTGCCAGCAGCTTAGGCGTCAAGAGCGAGCAGTACTTC.

This clonotype was detected only a few times. This chain uses TRBV10-3 with TRBJ2-5; TRBD1 matches 7 bases. This CDR3 region has 15 residues. The V and J ends lost 6 bases and 1 base, in that order; junction bases with no gene match: 8. Germline V CDR1 and CDR2: ENHRY, SYGVKD. In nucleotides, the CDR3 is TGTGCCATCAGGGATCCGGGACAGCCCCAAGAGACCCAGTACTTC. Translating it yields CAIRDPGQPQETQYF.

This clonotype showed up just a few times. The rearrangement uses TRBV10-3 and TRBJ1-2, with 8 bases that match TRBD1. This CDR3 comprises 16 residues. Germline CDR1 is ENHRY and CDR2 is SYGVKD. V was clipped by 10 bases and J by 0 bases; unmatched bases: 13. CDR3 coding DNA: TGTGCCAGCAGCAGGAACCAGGGGGCAACTAACTATGGCTACACCTTC. Residues: CASSRNQGATNYGYTF.

The gene calls are TRBV29-1 and TRBJ2-7, with a weak D call TRBD2 (6 bases). V lost 4 bases, J lost 2 bases, and 12 bases lay in between. Germline V gene lookup returns CDR1 SQVTM and CDR2 ANQGSEA. This CDR3 is built from 13 residues. DNA of the CDR3: TGCAGCGTTGCGGGACTGTCAACCTACGAGCAGTACTTC. Its translation: CSVAGLSTYEQYF.

This clonotype came up many times. The chain uses TRBV7-7 and TRBJ2-5; 7 positions agree with TRBD2. This CDR3 comprises 14 residues. Germline CDR1 SSHAT, CDR2 FNYEAQ (reference sequence). The junction had 8 bases not matched to a gene; V was cut back by 6 bases and J by 4 bases. The CDR3 nucleotides are TGTGCCAGCAGTCCAGTCCAGCGGGGAGAGACCCAGTACTTC. Its protein is CASSPVQRGETQYF.

Regarding this clonotype: It is likely a read error, because the conserved phenylalanine at the end of the CDR3 is missing. The DNA is omitted, as the CDR3 cannot be located on it reliably, and the CDR3 follows TCRdb's listing. This chain connects TRBV7-9 to TRBJ2-5; the table assigns TRBD1, which was not confirmed against the DNA. CDR1 is SEHNR, CDR2 FQNEAQ, per germline (reference sequence). The CDR3 is made up of 16 amino acids, end residues included. CDR3: CASTLNARGYGYTFGS.

V is TRBV9 and J is TRBJ2-7; TRBD2 matches at 7 bases. V lost 5 bases to trimming and J lost 2 bases; unmatched junction nucleotides: 7. This CDR3 comprises 14 residues. Germline CDR1 and CDR2: SGDLS and YYNGEE. For the CDR3, the DNA is TGTGCCAGCAGTGAGGCGGGAGCGCCCTACGAGCAGTACTTC. The encoded protein is CASSEAGAPYEQYF.

This clonotype showed up many times. This rearrangement joins TRBV19 to TRBJ1-5, with TRBD1 as a possible D gene (5 bases). CDR1 and CDR2 (germline): LNHDA, SQIVND (reference sequence). The CDR3 spans 17 residues. V lost 6 bases and J 1 base, leaving 19 bases between the germline ends. CDR3 sequence reads: CASSPHMGGDSNQPQHF. The CDR3 bases are TGTGCCAGTAGCCCTCATATGGGAGGGGACAGCAATCAGCCCCAGCATTTT.

This clonotype was seen many times. This chain joins TRBV12-3 or TRBV12-4 and TRBJ1-6; D is unresolved. This CDR3 has 15 amino acids. The ends were cut back, 5 bases at V and 13 bases at J, with 21 bases in the middle. CDR3: CASSTHLGIEEPLHF. In nucleotides, the CDR3 is TGTGCCAGCAGTACGCACCTGGGAATCGAGGAGCCCCTCCACTTT.

This clonotype was seen many times. This chain uses TRBV2 with TRBJ1-1; no firm D call. CDR1 and CDR2 (germline): SNHLY, FYNNEI. This CDR3 is 12 amino acids long. The V and J ends lost 7 bases and 4 bases respectively, with 10 bases between them. Written as DNA, the CDR3 is TGTGCCAGCAAGGCGGTGGGCACTGAAGCTTTCTTT. Translated, it gives CASKAVGTEAFF.

The sample holds a few counts of this clonotype. J is TRBJ1-1 and V is TRBV9, with a weak D call TRBD1 (6 bases). The CDR3 loop spans 13 amino acids. From germline, CDR1 is SGDLS and CDR2 YYNGEE. Trimming cost V 0 bases and J 5 bases, with 8 bases left between them. The CDR3 nucleotides read TGTGCCAGCAGCGTAGAGCAGGGGACTGAAGCTTTCTTT. This gives the protein CASSVEQGTEAFF.

This clonotype was observed at least ten times. The genes are TRBV29-1 and TRBJ2-7; D is possibly TRBD2 (6 bases). The CDR3 loop spans 12 amino acids. Germline V gene lookup returns CDR1 SQVTM and CDR2 ANQGSEA. V was shortened by 3 bases and J by 6 bases, with 12 bases between the two germline ends. In DNA form, the CDR3 reads TGCAGCGTTGAGAAGCGGGTAGGCGAGCAGTACTTC. Translating gives CSVEKRVGEQYF.

This sequence joins TRBV29-1 and TRBJ2-3; possibly TRBD1 for D (5 bases). Germline V gene lookup returns CDR1 SQVTM and CDR2 ANQGSEA. This CDR3 region has 16 residues. V lost 2 bases and J 0 bases, leaving 15 bases between the germline ends. This CDR3 is CSVEKVTATSTDTQYF. CDR3 sequence (DNA): TGCAGCGTTGAAAAGGTGACAGCGACCAGCACAGATACGCAGTATTTT.

At least ten counts were recorded for this clonotype. The chain carries TRBV29-1 and TRBJ2-2, with TRBD2 as a possible D gene (6 bases). CDR1 SQVTM and CDR2 ANQGSEA come from the germline V gene. This CDR3 spans 14 amino acids. Trimming left V 4 bases short and J 5 bases short, with 14 bases between. CDR3 sequence: CSVVYIGGTGELFF. CDR3 bases: TGCAGCGTTGTTTACATCGGGGGAACCGGGGAGCTGTTTTTT.

Points on this clonotype: One end of the junction varies from germline; a read error may be responsible. The chain recombines TRBV13 with TRBJ1-4, with D tentatively TRBD1 (6 bases). Germline CDR1 reads PRHDT; CDR2 reads FYEKMQ (reference sequence). The CDR3 consists of 14 residues. The CDR3 bases are TGTGCCAGCAGCTCAGGACAGCCTAATGGAAAACTGTTTTTT. Residues: CASSSGQPNGKLFF.

This clonotype is a singleton in its sample. The chain combines TRBV7-2 with TRBJ2-7, with a tentative D call TRBD2 (5 bases). The germline V gene has CDR1 SGHTA and CDR2 FQGNSA. V was cut by 2 bases and J by 12 bases, with 14 bases left in between. The CDR3 is made up of 12 amino acids. The CDR3 sequence is CASSLKGDHTYF. CDR3 DNA: TGTGCCAGCAGCTTAAAGGGAGACCACACGTACTTC.

This clonotype was seen a handful of times. It may be a read error: a sequence one base away is much more abundant. Because it lacks the conserved phenylalanine or tryptophan at the end, this CDR3 is likely a read error. This rearrangement joins TRBV7-9 to TRBJ2-7; 7 nucleotides line up with TRBD2. V was pared by 5 bases and J by 7 bases, with 14 bases of the junction left unmatched. CDR1 is SEHNR and CDR2 is FQNEAQ in the germline V gene (reference sequence). The CDR3 has 15 residues. The CDR3 DNA follows: TGTGCCAGCAGCGCGACTAATGCGGGAGTGGGAGAGCAGTACCTC. Protein product: CASSATNAGVGEQYL.

Ten or more counts support this clonotype. This chain joins TRBV7-2 and TRBJ1-5; TRBD1 matches at 7 bases. After removal of 0 bases from V and 6 bases from J, the junction contained 5 bases not matched to a gene. There are 15 residues in the CDR3. CDR1 SGHTA and CDR2 FQGNSA come from the germline V gene. The CDR3: CASSLAHRGTQPQHF. As DNA, the CDR3 is TGTGCCAGCAGCTTAGCCCACAGGGGCACTCAGCCCCAGCATTTT.

In DNA form, the CDR3 reads TGTGCCAGCAGTCCCCTCGGTAATGAAAAACTGTTTTTT. As protein: CASSPLGNEKLFF. This chain joins TRBV12-3 or TRBV12-4 and TRBJ1-4; D gene unclear. Trimming left V 5 bases short and J 4 bases short, with 8 bases between. The CDR3 is 13 residues long.